A single T cell receptor (beta chain) is shown here with its context. The sample comes from a study of T cell changes during pregnancy in multiple sclerosis. The table came from immunoSEQ multiplex PCR; TCRdb's copy has only in-frame clones and leaves some out. The sample lists about 12,000 clones, more than 85% occurring once. This CDR3 region has 14 residues. The V and J ends lost 7 bases and 3 bases, in that order; junction bases with no gene match: 4. Germline CDR1 is SEHNR and CDR2 is FQNEAQ (reference sequence). Sequenced here: CD8+ T cells from peripheral blood mononuclear cells, sampled in the second trimester of pregnancy. This clonotype originated in a female donor in good health, enrolled as a control in a pregnancy study. V and J are TRBV7-9 and TRBJ1-1, with 11 nucleotides matching TRBD1. The CDR3 is CASIGGQGDTEAFF. In DNA form, the CDR3 reads TGTGCCAGCATAGGGGGACAGGGGGACACTGAAGCTTTCTTT.